Below, 21 T cell receptor beta chains from the same sample are listed, as sequenced in a study of CD8 T cells in Susac syndrome. An input of about 0.5 to 1 ug of RNA was subjected to reverse transcription using random hexamers. TCRdb reprocessed the immunoSEQ multiplex PCR reads with MiXCR, giving one entry per CDR3 protein. The sample records 200,000 to 250,000 distinct CDR3 sequences, 80% to 95% being singletons. The sequenced sample was CD4+ T cells from PBMCs. These receptor sequences come from a human donor with multiple sclerosis.

The chain links TRBV7-2 to TRBJ2-2; D may be TRBD1 or TRBD2 (5 bases each). The CDR3 is 16 residues long. Trimming cost V 2 bases and J 6 bases, with 16 bases left between them. From germline, CDR1 is SGHTA and CDR2 FQGNSA. CDR3 residues: CASSLNPGATPGELFF. CDR3 nucleotide sequence: TGTGCCAGCAGCTTAAATCCCGGGGCCACACCCGGGGAGCTGTTTTTT.

The chain links TRBV9 to TRBJ2-6; 11 nucleotides line up with TRBD1. V was clipped by 6 bases and J by 2 bases; unmatched bases: 4. From germline, CDR1 is SGDLS and CDR2 YYNGEE. This CDR3 has 16 amino acids. CDR3 sequence: CASTSGQGAGANVLTF. DNA for the CDR3: TGTGCCAGCACATCGGGACAGGGGGCTGGGGCCAACGTCCTGACTTTC.

CDR3 sequence (DNA): TGTGCCAGCAGTCCTGACAGTACCAACACTGAAGCTTTCTTT. Its translation: CASSPDSTNTEAFF. The chain has TRBV6-4 and TRBJ1-1, with a weak D call TRBD1 (5 bases). CDR1 MRHNA and CDR2 SNTAGT come from the germline V gene. CDR3 length: 14 amino acids. Trimming pared 5 bases from V and 2 bases from J, leaving 12 bases between.

The chain joins TRBV9 to TRBJ2-5; D might be TRBD1 or TRBD2, each matching 5 bases. CDR1 and CDR2 from the germline V gene are SGDLS and YYNGEE. Trimming took 0 bases from V and 5 from J, leaving 11 bases between them. The CDR3 runs 14 residues. The CDR3 spells CASSVGQRRETQYF. DNA for the CDR3: TGTGCCAGCAGCGTAGGACAGAGGAGGGAGACCCAGTACTTC.

V gene TRBV5-1 combines with J gene TRBJ2-1; D uncertain. This CDR3 spans 15 amino acids. The germline V gene has CDR1 SGHRS and CDR2 YFSETQ. V lost 0 bases and J lost 7, with 14 bases in between. CDR3 bases: TGCGCCAGCAGCTTGGTGGCCAGCGCTGAAAATGAGCAGTTCTTC. Its protein is CASSLVASAENEQFF.

V usage is TRBV11-1 and J usage is TRBJ1-3; maybe TRBD1 (5 bases). The germline V gene has CDR1 SGHAT and CDR2 FQDESV (reference sequence). Trimming took 5 bases from V and 2 from J, leaving 16 bases between them. The CDR3 is made up of 16 amino acids. The DNA for the CDR3 is TGTGCCAGCAGCAAGGGACCGCAAGGGACTGGAAACACCATATATTTT. Its protein is CASSKGPQGTGNTIYF.

The chain links TRBV20-1 to TRBJ2-2; D unclear. Deletions cut 3 bases from V and 1 base from J, with 9 bases between. The CDR3 loop spans 14 amino acids. Germline lookup yields CDR1 DFQATT and CDR2 SNEGSKA (reference sequence). In DNA form, the CDR3 reads TGCAGTGCTAGGCGACTCTTGAACACCGGGGAGCTGTTTTTT. Its protein is CSARRLLNTGELFF.

V usage is TRBV6-6 and J usage is TRBJ1-4; D is undetermined. Trimming removed 2 bases at V and 7 bases at J, with 11 bases between. CDR1 MNHNY and CDR2 SVGAGI come from the germline V gene (reference sequence). This CDR3 spans 14 amino acids. CDR3 sequence: CASSYALVAEKLFF. CDR3 sequence (DNA): TGTGCCAGCAGTTACGCTCTAGTGGCTGAAAAACTGTTTTTT.

The rearrangement links TRBV9 to TRBJ2-2; possible D gene TRBD1, 5 bases. Germline V gene sequence: CDR1 SGDLS, CDR2 YYNGEE. V was clipped by 4 bases and J by 12 bases, with 16 bases between them. The CDR3 is made up of 13 amino acids. In DNA form, the CDR3 reads TGTGCCAGCAGCCCCTCAGGGTCTTGGAAGCTGTTTTTT. It is translated as CASSPSGSWKLFF.

V and J are TRBV7-2 and TRBJ1-2, with 8 bases identical to TRBD1. The trim removed 7 bases at V and 4 bases at J, leaving 8 bases unmatched. CDR1 is SGHTA, CDR2 FQGNSA, per germline. The CDR3 spans 14 residues. The DNA for the CDR3 is TGTGCCAGCACGCCGGGACAGGCGACCTATGGCTACACCTTC. It yields the protein CASTPGQATYGYTF.

The V call is TRBV4-1, the J call TRBJ2-1; 9 bases line up with TRBD1. The CDR3 is 14 amino acids. V was clipped by 2 bases and J by 7 bases; unmatched bases: 3. In germline, CDR1 is MGHRA, CDR2 YSYEKL. The CDR3 region has the DNA TGCGCCAGCAGCCAACGACAGGGGGTAAATGAGCAGTTCTTC. It specifies CASSQRQGVNEQFF.

This clonotype was seen only once. This rearrangement joins TRBV5-1 to TRBJ1-4; D ambiguous. CDR3 length: 14 residues. V lost 6 bases, J lost 3 bases, and 12 bases lay in between. CDR1 is SGHRS, CDR2 YFSETQ, per germline. As DNA, the CDR3 is TGCGCCAGCACCTCGGAACCTTCTAATGAAAAACTGTTTTTT. Translating gives CASTSEPSNEKLFF.

This rearrangement joins TRBV3-1 to TRBJ1-5, with 8 bases lining up with TRBD1. Trimming at V came to 1 base and at J to 5 bases, leaving 7 bases not matched to a gene. Germline CDR1 LGHDT, CDR2 YNNKEL (reference sequence). The CDR3 is 16 residues long. The CDR3 DNA reads as TGTGCCAGCAGCCAAGGAGACAGGGGTAGGGATCAGCCCCAGCATTTT. Protein sequence: CASSQGDRGRDQPQHF.

This clonotype has only one observation. The chain links TRBV28 to TRBJ2-5; 7 bases fit TRBD2. Trimming took 3 bases from V and 2 from J; bases not matched to a gene: 6. The germline V gene encodes CDR1 MDHEN and CDR2 SYDVKM. This CDR3 spans 15 amino acids. The CDR3 nucleotides are TGTGCCAGCAGTTTTCGTGGACTAGGGCAAGAGACCCAGTACTTC. It encodes CASSFRGLGQETQYF.

The V call is TRBV7-2, the J call TRBJ2-4; tentative D call: TRBD2 (6 bases). Germline lookup yields CDR1 SGHTA and CDR2 FQGNSA. The CDR3 runs to 17 residues. Trimming stripped 5 bases from V and 2 bases from J, with 19 bases between. The CDR3 DNA reads as TGTGCCAGCAGCCTCGATTCGACTAGTACGACCAAAAACATTCAGTACTTC. Protein: CASSLDSTSTTKNIQYF.

This sequence joins TRBV19 and TRBJ2-4; tentatively, D is TRBD1 (6 bases). The germline CDR1 and CDR2 sequences are LNHDA and SQIVND (reference sequence). V lost 6 bases to trimming and J lost 6 bases, with 21 bases between them. CDR3 length: 16 amino acids. CDR3 sequence reads: CASSNIQGGGLNIQYF. Written as DNA, the CDR3 is TGTGCCAGTAGCAACATACAGGGTGGGGGATTAAACATTCAGTACTTC.

V and J are TRBV7-9 and TRBJ2-7, with 9 bases identical to TRBD2. The CDR3 totals 16 residues. V trimming: 1 base; J trimming: 2 bases; junction bases outside the gene matches: 6. From germline, CDR1 is SEHNR and CDR2 FQNEAQ (reference sequence). In nucleotides, the CDR3 is TGTGCCAGCAGCTTAGTTATCGCGGGAGGGACCTACGAGCAGTACGTC. Its protein product is CASSLVIAGGTYEQYV.

This clonotype was counted a single time. The V call is TRBV5-1, the J call TRBJ2-2; D might be TRBD1 (6 bases). V gave up 0 bases and J gave up 0 bases, with 12 bases separating them. CDR3 size: 17 residues. The germline CDR1 and CDR2 sequences are SGHRS and YFSETQ. Here the CDR3 reads CASSLDSGAPNTGELFF. The CDR3 bases are TGCGCCAGCAGCTTGGATTCAGGGGCCCCGAACACCGGGGAGCTGTTTTTT.

This sequence joins TRBV6-7 and TRBJ2-5; D uncertain. TRBV6-7 is an open reading frame, and its role is uncertain. V was clipped by 3 bases and J by 5 bases, with 4 bases between them. The CDR3 length is 11 residues. In DNA, the CDR3 is TGTGCCAGCAGTTATGCCGAGACCCAGTACTTC. It codes for CASSYAETQYF.

The rearrangement joins TRBV15 to TRBJ1-4; 7 bases fit TRBD1. There are 15 residues in the CDR3. CDR1 and CDR2 from the germline V gene are LNHNV and YYDKDF (reference sequence). V dropped 4 bases and J dropped 5; count of bases not matched to a gene: 7. The CDR3 region has the DNA TGTGCCACCAGCACTCTGGACAGGAAAAATGAAAAACTGTTTTTT. Amino acid sequence: CATSTLDRKNEKLFF. The full variable domain, with the rest looked up from reference TRBV15 and TRBJ1-4, is DAMVIQNPRYQVTQFGKPVTLSCSQTLNHNVMYWYQQKSSQAPKLLFHYYDKDFNNEADTPDNFQSRRPNTSFCFLDIRSPGLGDTAMYLCATSTLDRKNEKLFFGSGTQLSVL.

This chain connects TRBV14 to TRBJ1-2; unclear D gene. Germline lookup yields CDR1 SGHDN and CDR2 FVKESK. The CDR3 totals 14 residues. V lost 4 bases and J lost 4, with 13 bases in between. CDR3 amino acids: CASSPLGFGYGYTF. The CDR3 bases are TGTGCCAGCAGCCCTCTAGGGTTTGGCTATGGCTACACCTTC.